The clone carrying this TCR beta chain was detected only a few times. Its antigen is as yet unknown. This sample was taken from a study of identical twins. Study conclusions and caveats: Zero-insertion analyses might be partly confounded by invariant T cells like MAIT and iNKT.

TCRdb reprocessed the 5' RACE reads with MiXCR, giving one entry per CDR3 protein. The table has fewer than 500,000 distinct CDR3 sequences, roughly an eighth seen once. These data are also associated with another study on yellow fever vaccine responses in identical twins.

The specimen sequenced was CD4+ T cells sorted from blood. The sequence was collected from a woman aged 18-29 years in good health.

The CDR3 bases are TGTGCCAGCAGTCGCTGGGGCTCGGGCGAGCAGTACTTC. This encodes CASSRWGSGEQYF. V and J are TRBV6-1 and TRBJ2-7; tentative D call: TRBD1 (5 bases). With 5 bases removed from V and 6 bases from J, the gap between germline ends came to 14 bases. The CDR3 covers 13 residues. Germline CDR1 is MNHNS and CDR2 is SASEGT.